This record covers a single T cell receptor (beta chain). The CDR3 is 14 residues long. The ends lost 6 bases at V and 6 bases at J; junction bases unmatched: 4. Germline lookup yields CDR1 SGHNT and CDR2 YENEEA. The record originates from a study of blood T cell repertoires in COVID-19. About the study: COVID-19 samples collected from the United States, Italy and Spain covered acute and convalescent phases.

Per the original methods: By means of reference gene primer amplification, nucleated cell counts were estimated. Repertoires were generated with immunoSEQ multiplex PCR, while TCRdb's copy carries only in-frame clones and drops some. Clone size and V and J calls were adopted from that table, with D and trimming inferred from the DNA. The repertoire holds a few hundred thousand clones, 81% seen once, with roughly 1.1% in the top ten. The TCR comes from a human donor with acute or convalescent COVID-19. The donor label of this sample is uncertain. V and J are TRBV11-3 and TRBJ2-7; 14 bases are a match to TRBD2. Source material: peripheral blood. The CDR3 DNA sequence: TGTGCCAGCAGTTCGGGACTAGCGGGAGTCGAGCAGTACTTC. Translation gives CASSSGLAGVEQYF. The full variable domain, rest sourced from reference TRBV11-3 and TRBJ2-7, is EAGVVQSPRYKIIEKKQPVAFWCNPISGHNTLYWYLQNLGQGPELLIRYENEEAVDDSQLPKDRFSAERLKGVDSTLKIQPAELGDSAVYLCASSSGLAGVEQYFGPGTRLTVT.